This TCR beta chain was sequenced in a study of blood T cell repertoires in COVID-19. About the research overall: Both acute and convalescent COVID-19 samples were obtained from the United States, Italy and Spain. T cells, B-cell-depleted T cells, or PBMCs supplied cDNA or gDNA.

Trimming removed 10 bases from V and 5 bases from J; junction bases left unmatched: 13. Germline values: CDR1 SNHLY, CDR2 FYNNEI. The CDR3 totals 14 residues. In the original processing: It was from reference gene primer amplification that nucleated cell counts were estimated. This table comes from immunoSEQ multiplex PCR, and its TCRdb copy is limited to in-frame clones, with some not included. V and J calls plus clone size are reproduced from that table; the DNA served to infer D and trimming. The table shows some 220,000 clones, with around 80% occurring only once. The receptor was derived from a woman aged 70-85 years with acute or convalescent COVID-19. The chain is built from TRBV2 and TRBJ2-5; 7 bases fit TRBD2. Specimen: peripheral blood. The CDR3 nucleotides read TGTGCCATACTTAGGACGTACGGGGGGGAGACCCAGTACTTC. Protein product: CAILRTYGGETQYF.